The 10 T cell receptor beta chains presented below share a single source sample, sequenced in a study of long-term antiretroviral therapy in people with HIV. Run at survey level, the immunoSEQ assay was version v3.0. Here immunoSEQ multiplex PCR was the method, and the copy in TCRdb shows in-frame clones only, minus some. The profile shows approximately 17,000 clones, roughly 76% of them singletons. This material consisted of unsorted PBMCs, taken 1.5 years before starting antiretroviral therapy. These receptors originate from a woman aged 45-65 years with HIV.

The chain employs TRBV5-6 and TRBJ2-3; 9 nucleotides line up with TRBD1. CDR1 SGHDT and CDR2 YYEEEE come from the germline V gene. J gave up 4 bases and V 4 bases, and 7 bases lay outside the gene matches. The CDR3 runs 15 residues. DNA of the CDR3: TGTGCCAGCAGCCCGGGACAGGGTGTCGCAGATACGCAGTATTTT. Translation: CASSPGQGVADTQYF.

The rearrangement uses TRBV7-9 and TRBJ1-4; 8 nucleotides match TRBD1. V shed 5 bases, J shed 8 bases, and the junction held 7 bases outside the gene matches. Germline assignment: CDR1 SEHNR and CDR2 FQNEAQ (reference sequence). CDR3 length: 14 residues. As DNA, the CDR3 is TGTGCCAGCAGCCCCGGACAGGGAAGGGAAAAACTGTTTTTT. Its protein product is CASSPGQGREKLFF. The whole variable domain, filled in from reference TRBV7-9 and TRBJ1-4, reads DTGVSQNPRHKITKRGQNVTFRCDPISEHNRLYWYRQTLGQGPEFLTYFQNEAQLEKSRLLSDRFSAERPKGSFSTLEIQRTEQGDSAMYLCASSPGQGREKLFFGSGTQLSVL.

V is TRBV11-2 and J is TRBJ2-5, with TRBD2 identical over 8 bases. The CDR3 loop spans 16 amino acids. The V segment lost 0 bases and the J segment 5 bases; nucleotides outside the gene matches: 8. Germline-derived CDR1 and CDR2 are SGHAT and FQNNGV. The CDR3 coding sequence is TGTGCCAGCAGCTTAGAAGGCGGGACTAGAATGGAGACCCAGTACTTC. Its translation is CASSLEGGTRMETQYF.

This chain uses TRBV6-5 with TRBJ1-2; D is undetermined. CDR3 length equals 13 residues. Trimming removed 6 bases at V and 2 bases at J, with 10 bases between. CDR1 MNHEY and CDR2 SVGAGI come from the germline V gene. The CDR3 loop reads CASRRTENYGYTF. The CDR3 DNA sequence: TGTGCCAGCAGAAGGACGGAGAACTATGGCTACACCTTC.

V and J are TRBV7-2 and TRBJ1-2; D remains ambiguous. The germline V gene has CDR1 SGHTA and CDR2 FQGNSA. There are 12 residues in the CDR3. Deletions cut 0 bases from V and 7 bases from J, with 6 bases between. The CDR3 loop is CASSLAFIGYTF. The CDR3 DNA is TGTGCCAGCAGCTTAGCATTCATTGGCTACACCTTC.

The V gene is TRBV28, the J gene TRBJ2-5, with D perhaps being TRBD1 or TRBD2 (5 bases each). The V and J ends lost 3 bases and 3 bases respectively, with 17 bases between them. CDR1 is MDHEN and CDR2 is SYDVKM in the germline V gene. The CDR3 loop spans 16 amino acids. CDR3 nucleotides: TGTGCCAGCAGTTTCGTCGGGGTGGGGGTGGAAGAGACCCAGTACTTC. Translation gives CASSFVGVGVEETQYF.

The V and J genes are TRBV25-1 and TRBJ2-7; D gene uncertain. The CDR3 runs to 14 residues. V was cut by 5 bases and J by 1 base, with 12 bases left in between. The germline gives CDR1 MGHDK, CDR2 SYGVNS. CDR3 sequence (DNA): TGTGCCAGCAGTTCTAGTGAGCCATCCTACGAGCAGTACTTC. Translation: CASSSSEPSYEQYF.

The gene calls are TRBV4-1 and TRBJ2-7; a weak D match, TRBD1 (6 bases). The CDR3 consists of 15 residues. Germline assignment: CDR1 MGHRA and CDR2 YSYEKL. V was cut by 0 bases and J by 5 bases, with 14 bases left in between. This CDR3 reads CASSQDPQGFNEQYV. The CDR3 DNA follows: TGCGCCAGCAGCCAAGATCCCCAGGGGTTCAACGAGCAGTACGTC.

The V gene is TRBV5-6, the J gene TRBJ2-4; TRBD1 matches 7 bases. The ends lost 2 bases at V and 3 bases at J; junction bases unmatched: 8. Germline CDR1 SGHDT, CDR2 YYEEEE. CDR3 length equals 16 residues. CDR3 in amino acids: CASSFTGVSDKNIQYF. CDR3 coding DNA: TGTGCCAGCAGCTTTACAGGGGTTTCGGACAAAAACATTCAGTACTTC.

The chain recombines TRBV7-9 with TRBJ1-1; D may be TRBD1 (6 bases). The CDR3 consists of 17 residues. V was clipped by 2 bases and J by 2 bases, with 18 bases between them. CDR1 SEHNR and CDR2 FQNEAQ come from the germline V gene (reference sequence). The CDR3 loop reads CASSLYLGGRSNTEAFF. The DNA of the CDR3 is TGTGCCAGCAGCTTATATTTAGGGGGAAGAAGTAACACTGAAGCTTTCTTT.